This TCR beta chain was captured in a study of cytomegalovirus exposure and HLA in healthy donors. Vbeta (60) and Jbeta (13) primers were used in the PCR. Profiled with immunoSEQ multiplex PCR; TCRdb holds only in-frame clones, not every one. The sample lists roughly 100,000 clones, about four fifths occurring once. The germline V gene encodes CDR1 MGHRA and CDR2 YSYEKL. The CDR3 is 16 amino acids. On this clone: An end of the junction differs from the germline gene, which may be a read error.

The chain uses TRBV4-1 and TRBJ1-5, with TRBD1 identical over 7 bases. The material sequenced was PBMCs. The sequence was collected from a woman in her thirties or forties in good health and CMV-seronegative. CDR3 sequence: CASSQAGQESHQPQHF. The CDR3 nucleotides are TGTGCCAGCAGCCAAGCCGGACAGGAGTCACATCAGCCCCAGCATTTT.